This T cell receptor (beta chain) was identified in a study of shared clonotypes between healthy human individuals. Remarks on this clone: What it recognizes is unknown. Other DNA sequences of this sample code for an identical CDR3.

Only in-frame clones appear in the TCRdb table, and some are missing; sequencing was by immunoSEQ multiplex PCR. Seen here are millions of clones, more than 90% observed once, and the top ten hold around 0.14%. The study, taken as a whole, reports: An anticipated effect of sequencing depth on clonotype sharing among donors was recognized.

Sequenced input: naive CD4+ T cells sorted from blood. Described subset: CD45RA+ positively selected. The receptor comes from a man aged 18-30 years in good health.

The DNA of the CDR3 is TGTGCCAGCAGCGTAGAGCTAGCGGAGTACAATGAGCAGTTCTTC. Residues: CASSVELAEYNEQFF. The chain is built from TRBV9 and TRBJ2-1, with 7 nucleotides matching TRBD2. This CDR3 region has 15 residues. V was clipped by 0 bases and J by 4 bases; unmatched bases: 4. CDR1 and CDR2 (germline): SGDLS, YYNGEE.